The T cell receptor beta chain under discussion was sequenced for a study of patients and donors after allogeneic stem cell transplantation. This clonotype was counted only a few times. TCRdb used MiXCR to reprocess the RT-PCR reads, holding one entry per CDR3 protein. Of approximately 10,000 distinct CDR3 sequences in the sample, 5.5% to 6% were seen once. CDR1 is LGHNA and CDR2 is YSLEER in the germline V gene. The CDR3 runs to 16 residues. Trimming pared 1 base from V and 0 bases from J, leaving 10 bases between. The TCR originated in a human donor who was either an allogeneic HSCT recipient or a stem cell or donor lymphocyte infusion donor (not recorded which). It is not recorded whose cells these are; they may come from a transplant donor. The material sequenced was blood, either unsorted or a sorted T cell fraction (not recorded which). The genes are TRBV4-3 and TRBJ2-1; possible D gene TRBD2, 6 bases. CDR3 DNA sequence: TGCGCCAGCAGCCAAGTAGCGGCCCGCTCCTACAATGAGCAGTTCTTC. It yields the protein CASSQVAARSYNEQFF.